This T cell receptor (beta chain) emerged from a study of blood T cell repertoires in COVID-19. Data came from immunoSEQ multiplex PCR; TCRdb stores just in-frame clones and leaves some out. The profile shows about 480,000 clones, 70% to 90% of them singletons. The CDR3 runs 18 residues. Trimming removed 5 bases from V and 1 base from J; junction bases left unmatched: 12. CDR1 and CDR2 (germline): LNHDA, SQIVND (reference sequence). The receptor was isolated from a woman under 30 with acute COVID-19. Sequenced input: PBMCs or T cells enriched from blood (not recorded which). The rearrangement uses TRBV19 and TRBJ1-5; 9 nucleotides agree with TRBD1. CDR3 coding DNA: TGTGCCAGTAGTCCCCTGAAGGACAGGGGAAACAGCAATCAGCCCCAGCATTTT. Its translation is CASSPLKDRGNSNQPQHF.